Described below is a single T cell receptor beta chain sequence and its context. This clone was recorded once. Its cognate antigen has yet to be identified. No base qualities exist here, and no much larger clone lies one base off it. These data come from a study of T cell changes during pregnancy in multiple sclerosis (dated by TCRdb to the late 2010s). Broadly, across the study: The study examined how the T cell repertoire changed over the course of pregnancy in women with multiple sclerosis.

Preparation of the library involved the immunoSEQ multiplex PCR assay. TCRdb provides this immuneACCESS table in a form limited to in-frame rearrangements. Some clones are lacking; in checked studies, under half of them reflect an unresolved V gene, and why the rest are absent is not known. Across this sample there are about 85,000 clones, with roughly 92% seen only once. In total, the top ten clones hold 2.5% of the sample. The CDR3, cysteine through phenylalanine, is 15 amino acids long. The retained sequence is limited to the CDR3, 45 bases, with the frame set at the first base. Reading the germline V gene gives CDR1 SGHTA and CDR2 FQGNSA. Relative to germline, V is 3 bases shorter and J is 3 bases shorter, with 13 bases between their ends.

The receptor's source is a female donor with multiple sclerosis, enrolled in a pregnancy study. Here the chain combines TRBV7-2 and TRBJ2-3; perhaps TRBD1 is the D gene, with 5 bases matching. Sequences were derived from peripheral blood, sampled in the first trimester of pregnancy. The DNA sequence is as follows: TGTGCCAGCAGCTTGATCAGGGAACGGACAGATACGCAGTATTTT. Its coded protein is CASSLIRERTDTQYF.